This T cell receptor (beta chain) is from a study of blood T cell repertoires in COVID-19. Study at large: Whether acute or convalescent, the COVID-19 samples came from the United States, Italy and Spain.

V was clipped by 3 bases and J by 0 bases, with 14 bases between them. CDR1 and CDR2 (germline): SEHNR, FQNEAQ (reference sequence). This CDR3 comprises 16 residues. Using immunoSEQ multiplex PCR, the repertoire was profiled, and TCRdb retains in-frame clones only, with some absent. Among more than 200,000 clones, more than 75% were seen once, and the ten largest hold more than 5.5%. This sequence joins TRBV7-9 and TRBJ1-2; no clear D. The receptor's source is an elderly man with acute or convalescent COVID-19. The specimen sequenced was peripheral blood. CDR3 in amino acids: CASSLGGPRANYGYTF. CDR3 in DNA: TGTGCCAGCAGCTTGGGTGGGCCGCGGGCTAACTATGGCTACACCTTC.